The subject of this entry is one TCR beta chain. The sample is drawn from a study of blood T cell repertoires in COVID-19. Study-wide background: Sample material is recorded as cDNA or gDNA derived from T cells, B-cell-depleted T cells, or PBMCs.

Using immunoSEQ multiplex PCR, the repertoire was profiled, and TCRdb retains in-frame clones only, with some absent. Among approximately 260,000 clones listed, approximately 83% were seen once. CDR3 length: 14 amino acids. V lost 5 bases and J lost 13; bases outside the gene matches: 13. Germline CDR1 PRHDT, CDR2 FYEKMQ (reference sequence). The gene calls are TRBV13 and TRBJ2-1; 8 nucleotides align to TRBD2. Sequencing was done on a sample of PBMCs or T cells enriched from blood (not recorded which). The sequence was obtained from a woman between 40 and 50 years old with acute COVID-19. CDR3 nucleotide sequence: TGTGCCAGCAGCCCCCGGGGGGGCAGGCTAAAACAGTTCTTC. It yields the protein CASSPRGGRLKQFF.